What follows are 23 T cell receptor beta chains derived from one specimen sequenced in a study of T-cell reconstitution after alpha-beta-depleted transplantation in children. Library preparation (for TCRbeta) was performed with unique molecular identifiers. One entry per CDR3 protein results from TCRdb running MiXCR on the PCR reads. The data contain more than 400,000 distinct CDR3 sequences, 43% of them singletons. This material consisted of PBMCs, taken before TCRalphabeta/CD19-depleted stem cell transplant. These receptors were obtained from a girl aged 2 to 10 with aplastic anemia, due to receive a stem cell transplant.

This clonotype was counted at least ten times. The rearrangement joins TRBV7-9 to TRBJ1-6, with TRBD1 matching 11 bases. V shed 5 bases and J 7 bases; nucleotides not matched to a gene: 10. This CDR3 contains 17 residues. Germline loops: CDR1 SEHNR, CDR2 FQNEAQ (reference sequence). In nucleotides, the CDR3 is TGTGCCAGCAGCCCAGGCGGAGGGACAGGGGGAAATTCACCCCTCCACTTT. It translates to CASSPGGGTGGNSPLHF.

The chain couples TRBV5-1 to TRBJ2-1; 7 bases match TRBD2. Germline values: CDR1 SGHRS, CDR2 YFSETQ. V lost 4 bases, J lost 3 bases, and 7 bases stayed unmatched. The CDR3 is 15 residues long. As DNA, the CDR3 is TGCGCCAGCAGCGCACTAGCGACCAACTACAATGAGCAGTTCTTC. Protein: CASSALATNYNEQFF.

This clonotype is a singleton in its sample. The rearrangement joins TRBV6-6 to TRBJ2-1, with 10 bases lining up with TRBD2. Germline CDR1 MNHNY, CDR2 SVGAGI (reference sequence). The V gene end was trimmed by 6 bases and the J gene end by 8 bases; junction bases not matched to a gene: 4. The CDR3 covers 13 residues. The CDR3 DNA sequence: TGTGCCAGCAGAAGCGGGGGGGCATATGAGCAGTTCTTC. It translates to CASRSGGAYEQFF.

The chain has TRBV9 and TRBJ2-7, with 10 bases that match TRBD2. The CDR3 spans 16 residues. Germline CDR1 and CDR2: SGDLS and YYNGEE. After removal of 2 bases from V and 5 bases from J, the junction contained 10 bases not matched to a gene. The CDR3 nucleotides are TGTGCCAGCAGCGTCCATATAGCGGGAGGATCTCACGAGCAGTACTTC. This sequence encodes CASSVHIAGGSHEQYF.

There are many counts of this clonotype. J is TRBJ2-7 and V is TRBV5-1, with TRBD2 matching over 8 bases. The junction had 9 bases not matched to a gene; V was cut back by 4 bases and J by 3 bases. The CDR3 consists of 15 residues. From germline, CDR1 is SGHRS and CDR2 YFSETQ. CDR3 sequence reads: CASSRASGRDYEQYF. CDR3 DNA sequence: TGCGCCAGCAGCCGAGCTAGCGGGCGCGACTACGAGCAGTACTTC.

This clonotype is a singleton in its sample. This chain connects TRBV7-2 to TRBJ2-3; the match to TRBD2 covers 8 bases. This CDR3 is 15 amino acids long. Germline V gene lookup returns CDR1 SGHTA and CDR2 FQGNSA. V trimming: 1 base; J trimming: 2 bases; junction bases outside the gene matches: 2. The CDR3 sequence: CASSLGRGVTDTQYF. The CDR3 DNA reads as TGTGCCAGCAGCTTAGGGCGGGGGGTCACAGATACGCAGTATTTT.

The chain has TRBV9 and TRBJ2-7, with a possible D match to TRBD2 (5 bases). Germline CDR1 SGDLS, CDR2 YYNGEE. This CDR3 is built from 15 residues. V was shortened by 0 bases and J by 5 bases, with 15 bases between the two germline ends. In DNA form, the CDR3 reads TGTGCCAGCAGCGTAGGTATAAATAGCGTCGACGAGCAGTACTTC. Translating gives CASSVGINSVDEQYF.

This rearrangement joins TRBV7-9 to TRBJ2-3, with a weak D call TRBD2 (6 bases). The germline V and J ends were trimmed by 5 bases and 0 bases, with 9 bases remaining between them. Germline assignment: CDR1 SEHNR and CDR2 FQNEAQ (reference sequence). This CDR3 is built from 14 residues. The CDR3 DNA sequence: TGTGCCAGCAGCGGGACTTATAGCACAGATACGCAGTATTTT. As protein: CASSGTYSTDTQYF.

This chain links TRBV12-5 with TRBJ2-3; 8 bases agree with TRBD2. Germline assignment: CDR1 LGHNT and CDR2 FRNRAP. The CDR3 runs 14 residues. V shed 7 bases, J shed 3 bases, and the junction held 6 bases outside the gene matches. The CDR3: CASAPRLATDTQYF. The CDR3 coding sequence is TGTGCTAGTGCCCCTAGACTAGCGACAGATACGCAGTATTTT. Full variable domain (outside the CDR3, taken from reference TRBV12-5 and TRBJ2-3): DARVTQTPRHKVTEMGQEVTMRCQPILGHNTVFWYRQTMMQGLELLAYFRNRAPLDDSGMPKDRFSAEMPDATLATLKIQPSEPRDSAVYFCASAPRLATDTQYFGPGTRLTVL.

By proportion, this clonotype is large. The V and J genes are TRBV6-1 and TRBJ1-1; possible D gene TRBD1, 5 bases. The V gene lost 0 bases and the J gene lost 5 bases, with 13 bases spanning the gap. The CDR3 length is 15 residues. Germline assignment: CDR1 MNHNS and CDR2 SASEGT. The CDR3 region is CASSEAQGGETEAFF. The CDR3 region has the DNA TGTGCCAGCAGTGAAGCGCAGGGAGGAGAAACTGAAGCTTTCTTT.

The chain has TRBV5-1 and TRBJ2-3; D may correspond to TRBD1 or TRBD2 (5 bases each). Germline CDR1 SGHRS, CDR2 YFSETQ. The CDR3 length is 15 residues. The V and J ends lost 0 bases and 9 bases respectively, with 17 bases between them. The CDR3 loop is CASSLAHNWDETQYF. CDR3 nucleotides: TGCGCCAGCAGCTTGGCGCACAACTGGGACGAGACGCAGTATTTT.

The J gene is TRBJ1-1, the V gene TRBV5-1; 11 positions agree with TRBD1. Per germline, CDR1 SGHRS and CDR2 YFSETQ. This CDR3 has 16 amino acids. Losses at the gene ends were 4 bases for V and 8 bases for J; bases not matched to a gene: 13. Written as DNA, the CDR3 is TGCGCCAGCAGCCCCTGGACAGGGGGCGTCAAGGGGGAAGCTTTCTTT. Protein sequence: CASSPWTGGVKGEAFF.

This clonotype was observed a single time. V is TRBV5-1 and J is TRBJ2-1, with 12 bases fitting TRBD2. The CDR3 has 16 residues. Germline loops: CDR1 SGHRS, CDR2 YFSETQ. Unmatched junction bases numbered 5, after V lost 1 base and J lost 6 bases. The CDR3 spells CASSLLAGGLSNEQFF. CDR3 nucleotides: TGCGCCAGCAGCTTGCTAGCGGGAGGGCTGAGCAATGAGCAGTTCTTC.

CDR3 region: CSAEQLAGGPFSSSYEQYF. The CDR3 DNA sequence: TGCAGTGCTGAACAGTTAGCGGGAGGGCCTTTTAGTTCCTCCTACGAGCAGTACTTC. J is TRBJ2-7 and V is TRBV20-1; 11 bases are shared with TRBD2. The J segment lost 0 bases and the V segment lost 5 bases, leaving 18 bases of the junction unmatched. CDR1 and CDR2 from the germline V gene are DFQATT and SNEGSKA (reference sequence). CDR3 length equals 19 residues.

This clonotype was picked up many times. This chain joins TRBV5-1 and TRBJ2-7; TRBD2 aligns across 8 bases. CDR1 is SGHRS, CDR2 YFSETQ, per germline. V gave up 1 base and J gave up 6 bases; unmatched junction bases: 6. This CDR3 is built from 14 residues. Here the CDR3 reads CASSLTSGATEQYF. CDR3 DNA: TGCGCCAGCAGCTTGACTAGCGGAGCGACCGAGCAGTACTTC. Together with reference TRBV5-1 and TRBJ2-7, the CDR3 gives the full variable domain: KAGVTQTPRYLIKTRGQQVTLSCSPISGHRSVSWYQQTPGQGLQFLFEYFSETQRNKGNFPGRFSGRQFSNSRSEMNVSTLELGDSALYLCASSLTSGATEQYFGPGTRLTVT.

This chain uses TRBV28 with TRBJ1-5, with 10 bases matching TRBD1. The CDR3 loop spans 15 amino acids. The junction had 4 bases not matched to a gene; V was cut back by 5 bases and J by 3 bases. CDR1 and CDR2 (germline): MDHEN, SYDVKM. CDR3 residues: CASSTGQGFNQPQHF. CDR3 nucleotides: TGTGCCAGCAGTACGGGACAGGGGTTCAATCAGCCCCAGCATTTT.

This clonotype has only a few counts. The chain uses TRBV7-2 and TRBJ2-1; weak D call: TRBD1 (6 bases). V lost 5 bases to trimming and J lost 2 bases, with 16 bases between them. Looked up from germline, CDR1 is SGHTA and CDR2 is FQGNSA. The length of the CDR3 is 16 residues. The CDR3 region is CASSTQGRIAYNEQFF. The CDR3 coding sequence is TGTGCCAGCAGCACACAGGGCAGGATCGCCTACAATGAGCAGTTCTTC. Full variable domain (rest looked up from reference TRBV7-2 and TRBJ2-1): GAGVSQSPSNKVTEKGKDVELRCDPISGHTALYWYRQSLGQGLEFLIYFQGNSAPDKSGLPSDRFSAERTGGSVSTLTIQRTQQEDSAVYLCASSTQGRIAYNEQFFGPGTRLTVL.

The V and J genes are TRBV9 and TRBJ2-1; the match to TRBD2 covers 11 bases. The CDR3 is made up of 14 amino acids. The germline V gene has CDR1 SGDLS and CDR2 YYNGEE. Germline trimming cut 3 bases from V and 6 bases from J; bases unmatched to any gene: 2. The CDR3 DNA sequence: TGTGCCAGCAGCGAGACTAGCGGGGTCAATGAGCAGTTCTTC. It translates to CASSETSGVNEQFF.

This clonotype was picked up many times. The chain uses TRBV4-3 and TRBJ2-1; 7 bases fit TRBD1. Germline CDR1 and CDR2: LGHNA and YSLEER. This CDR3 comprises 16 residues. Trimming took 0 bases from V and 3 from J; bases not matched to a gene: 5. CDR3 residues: CASSQDRDRVYNEQFF. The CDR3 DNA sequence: TGCGCCAGCAGCCAAGATAGAGACAGGGTCTACAATGAGCAGTTCTTC.

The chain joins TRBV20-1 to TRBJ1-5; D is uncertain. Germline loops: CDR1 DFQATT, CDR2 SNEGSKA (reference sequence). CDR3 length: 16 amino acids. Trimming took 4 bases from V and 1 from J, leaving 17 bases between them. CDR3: CSATYSKFASNQPQHF. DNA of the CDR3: TGCAGTGCTACATACTCGAAATTCGCAAGCAATCAGCCCCAGCATTTT.

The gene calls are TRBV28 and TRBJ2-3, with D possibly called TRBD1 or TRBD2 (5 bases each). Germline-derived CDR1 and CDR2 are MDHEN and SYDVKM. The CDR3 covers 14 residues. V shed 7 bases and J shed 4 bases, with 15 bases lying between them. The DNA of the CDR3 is TGTGCCAGCATTGGGGTCCCGGGGCCAGATACGCAGTATTTT. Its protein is CASIGVPGPDTQYF. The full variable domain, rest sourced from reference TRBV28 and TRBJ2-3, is DVKVTQSSRYLVKRTGEKVFLECVQDMDHENMFWYRQDPGLGLRLIYFSYDVKMKEKGDIPEGYSVSREKKERFSLILESASTNQTSMYLCASIGVPGPDTQYFGPGTRLTVL.

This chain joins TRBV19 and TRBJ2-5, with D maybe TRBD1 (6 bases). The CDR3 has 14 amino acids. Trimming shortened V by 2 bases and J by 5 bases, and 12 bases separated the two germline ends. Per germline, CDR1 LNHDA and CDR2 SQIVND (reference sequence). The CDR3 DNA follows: TGTGCCAGTAGTATACCAGGGGAGTGGGAGACCCAGTACTTC. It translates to CASSIPGEWETQYF.

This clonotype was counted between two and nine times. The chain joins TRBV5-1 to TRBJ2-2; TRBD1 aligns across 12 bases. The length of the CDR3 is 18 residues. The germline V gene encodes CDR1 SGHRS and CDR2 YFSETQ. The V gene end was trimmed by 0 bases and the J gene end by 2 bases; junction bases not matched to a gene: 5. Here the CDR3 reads CASSLEGQGALNTGELFF. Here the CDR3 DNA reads TGCGCCAGCAGCTTGGAGGGACAGGGGGCGCTTAACACCGGGGAGCTGTTTTTT.